This T cell receptor beta chain was identified during a study of cytomegalovirus exposure and HLA in healthy donors. Study as a whole: Genotyping of roughly 400 donors showed that about 83% belonged to the Caucasian-associated ancestry cluster.

Germline trimming cut 5 bases from V and 1 base from J; bases unmatched to any gene: 5. Germline V lookup: CDR1 LNHDA, CDR2 SQIVND (reference sequence). CDR3 length: 14 amino acids. The primer mix had 60 Vbeta and 13 Jbeta primers. Some clones are missing from TCRdb's copy, which holds only in-frame ones; the method was immunoSEQ multiplex PCR. Of hundreds of thousands of clones in the sample, about 79% were seen once. Details on this clone: The antigen is unknown.

General study results and limits: Most TCR sequences were seen very rarely across donors, but some public TCRs occurred in many. The authors later found HLA-associated TCR beta chains more clonally expanded than equally common others. There were reportedly fewer N-insertions in an Asian-associated ancestry cluster than the approximately 600-donor mean, in a later analysis.

The chain uses TRBV19 and TRBJ2-7, with 7 bases fitting TRBD1. The sequenced sample consisted of PBMCs. The TCR originated in a male donor in good health and CMV-seronegative. CDR3 sequence reads: CASSLTGSSYEQYF. CDR3 nucleotides: TGTGCCAGTAGTCTGACAGGGTCTTCCTACGAGCAGTACTTC.